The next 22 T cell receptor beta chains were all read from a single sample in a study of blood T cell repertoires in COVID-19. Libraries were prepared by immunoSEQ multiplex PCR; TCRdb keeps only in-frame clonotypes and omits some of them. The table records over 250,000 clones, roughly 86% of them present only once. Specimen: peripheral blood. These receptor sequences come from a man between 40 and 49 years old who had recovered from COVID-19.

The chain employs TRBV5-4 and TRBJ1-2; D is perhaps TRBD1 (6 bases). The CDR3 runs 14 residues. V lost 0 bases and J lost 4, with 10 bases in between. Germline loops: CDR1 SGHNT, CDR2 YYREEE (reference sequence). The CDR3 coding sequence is TGTGCCAGCAGCTTGGAGGGCAGGGGCTATGGCTACACCTTC. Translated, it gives CASSLEGRGYGYTF.

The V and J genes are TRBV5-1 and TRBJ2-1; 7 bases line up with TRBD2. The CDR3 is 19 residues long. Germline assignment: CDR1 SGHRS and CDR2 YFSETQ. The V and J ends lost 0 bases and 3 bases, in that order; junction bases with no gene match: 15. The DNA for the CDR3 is TGCGCCAGCAGCTTGGGTCCGGGGGGACCTACACTACGCTACAATGAGCAGTTCTTC. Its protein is CASSLGPGGPTLRYNEQFF.

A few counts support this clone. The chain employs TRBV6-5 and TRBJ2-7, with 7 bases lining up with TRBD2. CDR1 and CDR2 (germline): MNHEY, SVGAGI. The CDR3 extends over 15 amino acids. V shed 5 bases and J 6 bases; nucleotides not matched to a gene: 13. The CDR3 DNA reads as TGTGCCAGCAGTCCCCCAGGCGGGAGTCTCGGCGAGCAGTACTTC. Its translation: CASSPPGGSLGEQYF.

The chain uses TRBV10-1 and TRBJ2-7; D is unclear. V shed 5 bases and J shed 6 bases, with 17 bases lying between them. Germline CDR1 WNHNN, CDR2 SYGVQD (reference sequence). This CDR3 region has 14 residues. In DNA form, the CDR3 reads TGCGCCAGCAGTCCGGATGGGCTCCCCAGCGAGCAGTACTTC. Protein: CASSPDGLPSEQYF.

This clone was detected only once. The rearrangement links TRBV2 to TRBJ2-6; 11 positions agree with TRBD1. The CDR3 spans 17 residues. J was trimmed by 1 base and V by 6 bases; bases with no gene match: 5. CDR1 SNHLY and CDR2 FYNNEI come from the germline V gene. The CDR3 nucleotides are TGTGCCAGCAGGCCGGGACAGGGGGTTTCTGGGGCCAACGTCCTGACTTTC. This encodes CASRPGQGVSGANVLTF.

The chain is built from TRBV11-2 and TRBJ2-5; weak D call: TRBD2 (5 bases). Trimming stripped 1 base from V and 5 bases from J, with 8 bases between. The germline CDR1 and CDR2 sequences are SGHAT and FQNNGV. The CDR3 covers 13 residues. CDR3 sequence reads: CASSLAGLETQYF. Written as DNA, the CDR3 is TGTGCCAGCAGCTTAGCGGGGTTGGAGACCCAGTACTTC. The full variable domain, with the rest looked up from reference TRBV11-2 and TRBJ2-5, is EAGVAQSPRYKIIEKRQSVAFWCNPISGHATLYWYQQILGQGPKLLIQFQNNGVVDDSQLPKDRFSAERLKGVDSTLKIQPAKLEDSAVYLCASSLAGLETQYFGPGTRLLVL.

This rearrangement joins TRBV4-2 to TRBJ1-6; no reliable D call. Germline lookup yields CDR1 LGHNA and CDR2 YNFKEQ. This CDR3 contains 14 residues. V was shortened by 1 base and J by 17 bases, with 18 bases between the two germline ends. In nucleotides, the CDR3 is TGTGCCAGCAGCCAAGGGGAGTTTCTTTCACGCGTCCACTTT. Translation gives CASSQGEFLSRVHF.

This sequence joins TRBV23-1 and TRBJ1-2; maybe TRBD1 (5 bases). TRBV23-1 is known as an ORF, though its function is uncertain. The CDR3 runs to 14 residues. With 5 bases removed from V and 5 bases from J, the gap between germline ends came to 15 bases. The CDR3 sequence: CASSEARQFYGYTF. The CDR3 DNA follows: TGCGCCAGCAGTGAGGCGAGACAGTTTTATGGCTACACCTTC.

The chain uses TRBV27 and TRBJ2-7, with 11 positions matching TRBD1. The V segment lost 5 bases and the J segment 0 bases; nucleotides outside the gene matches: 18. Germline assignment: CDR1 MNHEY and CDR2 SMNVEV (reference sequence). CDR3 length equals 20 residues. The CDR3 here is CASSPTLKRLDRGHSYEQYF. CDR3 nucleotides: TGTGCCAGCAGTCCCACCCTTAAGCGATTGGACAGGGGGCACTCCTACGAGCAGTACTTC.

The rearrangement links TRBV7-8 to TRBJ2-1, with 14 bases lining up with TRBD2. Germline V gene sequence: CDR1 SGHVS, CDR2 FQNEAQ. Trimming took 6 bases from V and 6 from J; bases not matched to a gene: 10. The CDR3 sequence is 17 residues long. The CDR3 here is CASRLRGLAGEGNEQFF. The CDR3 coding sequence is TGTGCCAGCAGGCTCAGGGGACTAGCGGGAGAGGGCAATGAGCAGTTCTTC.

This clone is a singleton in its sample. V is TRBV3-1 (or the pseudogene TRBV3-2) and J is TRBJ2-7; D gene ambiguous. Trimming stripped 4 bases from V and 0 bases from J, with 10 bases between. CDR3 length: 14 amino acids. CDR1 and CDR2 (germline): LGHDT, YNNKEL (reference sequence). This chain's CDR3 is CASSRASFSYEQYF. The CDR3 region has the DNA TGTGCCAGCAGCCGGGCCTCCTTCTCCTACGAGCAGTACTTC.

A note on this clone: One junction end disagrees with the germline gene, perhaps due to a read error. The CDR3 here is CASSLVGTSGPGVLDF. Written as DNA, the CDR3 is TGTGCCAGCAGCTTAGTAGGCACTAGCGGCCCAGGCGTATTGGACTTC. The chain is built from TRBV7-6 and TRBJ2-5; TRBD2 aligns across 8 bases. CDR3 size: 16 residues. The germline gives CDR1 SGHVS, CDR2 FNYEAQ.

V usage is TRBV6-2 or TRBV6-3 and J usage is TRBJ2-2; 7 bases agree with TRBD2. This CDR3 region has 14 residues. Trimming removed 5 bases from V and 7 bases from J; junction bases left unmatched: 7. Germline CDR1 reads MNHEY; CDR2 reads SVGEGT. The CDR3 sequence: CASSVTREVGELFF. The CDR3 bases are TGTGCCAGCAGTGTTACTCGGGAGGTCGGGGAGCTGTTTTTT.

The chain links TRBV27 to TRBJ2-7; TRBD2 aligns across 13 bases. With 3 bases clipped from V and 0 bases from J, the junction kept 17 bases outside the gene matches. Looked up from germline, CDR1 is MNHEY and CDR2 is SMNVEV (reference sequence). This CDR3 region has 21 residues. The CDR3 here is CASSFGVYGGLAGRYSYEQYF. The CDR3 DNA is TGTGCCAGCAGTTTCGGAGTTTATGGGGGACTAGCGGGGCGTTACTCCTACGAGCAGTACTTC.

DNA for the CDR3: TGTGCCAGCAGTTCCCAACCCACTGGGGCCCATCAGCCCCAGCATTTT. It yields the protein CASSSQPTGAHQPQHF. The rearrangement uses TRBV27 and TRBJ1-5; D perhaps matches TRBD1 (5 bases). The germline V gene has CDR1 MNHEY and CDR2 SMNVEV (reference sequence). V was clipped by 4 bases and J by 5 bases, with 18 bases between them. This CDR3 spans 16 amino acids.

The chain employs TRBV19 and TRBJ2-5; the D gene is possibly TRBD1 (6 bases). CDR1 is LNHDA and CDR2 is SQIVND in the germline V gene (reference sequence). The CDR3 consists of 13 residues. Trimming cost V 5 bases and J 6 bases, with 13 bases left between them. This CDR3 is CASSVGQLKTQYF. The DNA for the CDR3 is TGTGCCAGTAGTGTCGGACAGCTAAAGACCCAGTACTTC.

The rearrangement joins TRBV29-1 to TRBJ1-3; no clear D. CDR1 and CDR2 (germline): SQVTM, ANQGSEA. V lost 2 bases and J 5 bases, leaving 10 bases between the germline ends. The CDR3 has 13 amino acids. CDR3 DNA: TGCAGCGTTGAAAGGTTACAGAGAAACACCATATATTTT. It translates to CSVERLQRNTIYF. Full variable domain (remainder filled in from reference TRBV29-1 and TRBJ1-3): SAVISQKPSRDICQRGTSLTIQCQVDSQVTMMFWYRQQPGQSLTLIATANQGSEATYESGFVIDKFPISRPNLTFSTLTVSNMSPEDSSIYLCSVERLQRNTIYFGEGSWLTVV.

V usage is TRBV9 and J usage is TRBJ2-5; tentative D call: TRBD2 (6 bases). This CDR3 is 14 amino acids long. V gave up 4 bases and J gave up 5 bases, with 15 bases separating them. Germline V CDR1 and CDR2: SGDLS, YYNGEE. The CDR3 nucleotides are TGTGCCAGCAGCACGCGACTAGTCGGCGAGACCCAGTACTTC. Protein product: CASSTRLVGETQYF.

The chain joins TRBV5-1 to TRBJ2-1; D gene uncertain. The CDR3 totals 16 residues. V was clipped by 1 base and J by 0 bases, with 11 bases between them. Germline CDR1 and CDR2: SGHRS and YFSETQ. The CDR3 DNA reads TGCGCCAGCAGCTTGATCGGGTCCAGCTCCTACAATGAGCAGTTCTTC. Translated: CASSLIGSSSYNEQFF. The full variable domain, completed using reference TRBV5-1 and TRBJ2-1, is KAGVTQTPRYLIKTRGQQVTLSCSPISGHRSVSWYQQTPGQGLQFLFEYFSETQRNKGNFPGRFSGRQFSNSRSEMNVSTLELGDSALYLCASSLIGSSSYNEQFFGPGTRLTVL.

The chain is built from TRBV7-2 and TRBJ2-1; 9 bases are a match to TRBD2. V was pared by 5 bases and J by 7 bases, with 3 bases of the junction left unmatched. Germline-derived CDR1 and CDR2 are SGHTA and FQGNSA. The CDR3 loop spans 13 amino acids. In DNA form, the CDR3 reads TGTGCCAGCAGCACGGGACTAGCAAATGAGCAGTTCTTC. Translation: CASSTGLANEQFF.

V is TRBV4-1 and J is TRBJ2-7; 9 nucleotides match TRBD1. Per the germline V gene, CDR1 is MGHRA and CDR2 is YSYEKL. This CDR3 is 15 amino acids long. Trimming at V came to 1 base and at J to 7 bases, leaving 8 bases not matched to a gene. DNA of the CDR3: TGCGCCAGCAGCCAAGCCGGGACAGGGCTGATTGAGCAGTACTTC. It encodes CASSQAGTGLIEQYF.

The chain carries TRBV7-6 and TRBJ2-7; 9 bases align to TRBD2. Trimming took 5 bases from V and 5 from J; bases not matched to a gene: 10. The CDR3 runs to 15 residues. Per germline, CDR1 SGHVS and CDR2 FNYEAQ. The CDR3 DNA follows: TGTGCCAGCAGCCCAAGGGTAGCGGGAGTGGACGAGCAGTACTTC. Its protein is CASSPRVAGVDEQYF.